This T cell receptor (beta chain) was found in a study of vaccination and CD4 T cells after COVID-19. Looking at the study overall: Spike peptides, overlapping and drawn from SARS-CoV-2, HCoV-NL63, HCoV-OC43 and HCoV-229E, were used to stimulate cells. Whole-study findings and limits: Convalescent patients had a median roughly 84% of post-vaccine SARS-CoV-2-reactive clones that were detected only after vaccination, not before it.

With the Oncomine TCR Beta short-read assay, DNA from cultured CD4+ T cells was sequenced. Using its own MiXCR run on the PCR reads, TCRdb lists one record per CDR3 protein. The table lists 20,000 to 25,000 distinct CDR3 sequences, 38% of them singletons. Treatment reported: approximately nine-day PBMC culture with coronavirus spike peptide pools or control peptides (ViraFEST assay). In the ViraFEST assay, peptide-pool expansion preceded TCR sequencing of expanded clonotypes. A word on this clonotype: Antigen specificity is unknown.

The germline V gene has CDR1 DFQATT and CDR2 SNEGSKA (reference sequence). The CDR3 consists of 18 residues. Trimming removed 2 bases from V and 0 bases from J; junction bases left unmatched: 10. V is TRBV20-1 and J is TRBJ2-3, with TRBD2 identical over 11 bases. The clonotype was recovered from a human donor who received a COVID-19 vaccine. The sample in question was CD4+ T cells from blood, cultured in vitro, obtained before SARS-CoV-2 vaccination. In nucleotides, the CDR3 is TGCAGTGCTAGACTTACTAGCGGGGGAGCTTCTAGCACAGATACGCAGTATTTT. Its protein product is CSARLTSGGASSTDTQYF.